Sequencing of this T cell receptor (beta chain) was carried out in a study of CD4 T cells in relation to SARS-CoV-2 and coronaviruses. Profiling relied on immunoSEQ multiplex PCR, and the TCRdb table lists in-frame clones only, not all of them. The sample shows about 37,000 clones, 80% to 90% of them seen only once. The germline CDR1 and CDR2 sequences are MNHEY and SVGAGI. The junction had 6 bases not matched to a gene; V was cut back by 10 bases and J by 4 bases. This CDR3 is 14 amino acids long. The material sequenced was memory CD4+ T cells from PBMCs. The chain combines TRBV6-5 with TRBJ2-2; 10 nucleotides match TRBD1. The sequence was obtained from an adult with COVID-19. The CDR3, as DNA: TGTGCCACAACCCGGACAGGGGGCACCGGGGAGCTGTTTTTT. It translates to CATTRTGGTGELFF.